The next 18 T cell receptor beta chains were all read from a single sample in a study of PD-1 blockade in classical Hodgkin lymphoma. The repertoire was sequenced with immunoSEQ multiplex PCR; TCRdb's copy has only in-frame clones and lacks some. The data contain under 30,000 clones, approximately 82% of them singletons. Following autologous stem cell transplantation, relapse occurred in every patient, and exposure to brentuximab vedotin varied. The specimen was peripheral blood mononuclear cells (PBMCs), collected before the second cycle of nivolumab. These receptors came from a human donor with classical Hodgkin lymphoma.

The gene calls are TRBV4-3 and TRBJ2-7; 8 positions match TRBD2. Germline trimming cut 0 bases from V and 2 bases from J; bases unmatched to any gene: 3. From germline, CDR1 is LGHNA and CDR2 YSLEER. This CDR3 contains 15 residues. Written as DNA, the CDR3 is TGCGCCAGCAGCCAAGAGAAGCGGGGGCCCTACGAGCAGTACTTC. This sequence encodes CASSQEKRGPYEQYF.

This clone is a singleton in its sample. The chain joins TRBV5-1 to TRBJ1-1; D not certain. Germline V gene lookup returns CDR1 SGHRS and CDR2 YFSETQ. V lost 0 bases, J lost 5 bases, and 17 bases lay in between. The CDR3 runs 16 residues. This CDR3 is CASSLGGNMDGTEAFF. The CDR3 DNA reads TGCGCCAGCAGCTTGGGGGGAAACATGGATGGGACTGAAGCTTTCTTT.

This chain links TRBV19 with TRBJ1-5; TRBD1 might be the D (5 bases). This CDR3 contains 14 residues. The germline gives CDR1 LNHDA, CDR2 SQIVND (reference sequence). V was trimmed by 6 bases and J by 4 bases, leaving 13 bases between them. CDR3 DNA: TGTGCCAGTAGAAGGGGAAGGGCGAATCAGCCCCAGCATTTT. It is translated as CASRRGRANQPQHF. The entire variable domain, with the rest obtained from reference TRBV19 and TRBJ1-5, is as follows: DGGITQSPKYLFRKEGQNVTLSCEQNLNHDAMYWYRQDPGQGLRLIYYSQIVNDFQKGDIAEGYSVSREKKESFPLTVTSAQKNPTAFYLCASRRGRANQPQHFGDGTRLSIL.

In this sample, this clone turned up a few times. J is TRBJ2-2 and V is TRBV5-8; TRBD1 matches 9 bases. The CDR3 spans 16 residues. Germline CDR1 reads SGHTS; CDR2 reads YDEGEE. Trimming at V came to 0 bases and at J to 5 bases, leaving 5 bases not matched to a gene. CDR3 region: CASSLGTGVTTGELFF. Written as DNA, the CDR3 is TGTGCCAGCAGCTTGGGGACAGGGGTAACTACCGGGGAGCTGTTTTTT.

V and J are TRBV12-5 and TRBJ2-2, with 8 positions matching TRBD2. The CDR3 spans 17 residues. Germline V gives CDR1 LGHNT, CDR2 FRNRAP. V lost 3 bases and J lost 4; bases outside the gene matches: 10. The CDR3 DNA reads as TGTGCTAGTGGTTTACCCGGCTCGGGGGGGCTCACCGGGGAGCTGTTTTTT. It is translated as CASGLPGSGGLTGELFF.

This chain links TRBV5-5 with TRBJ1-2; D is unclear. The CDR3 sequence is 15 residues long. CDR1 and CDR2 (germline): SGHKS, YYEKEE (reference sequence). Deletions cut 0 bases from V and 4 bases from J, with 13 bases between. CDR3 sequence (DNA): TGTGCCAGCAGCTTGGAGGCCATTTCCTCCTATGGCTACACCTTC. Its translation is CASSLEAISSYGYTF.

The V gene is TRBV6-6, the J gene TRBJ1-5; D is ambiguous. Germline CDR1 MNHNY, CDR2 SVGAGI (reference sequence). Trimming stripped 6 bases from V and 2 bases from J, with 11 bases between. The length of the CDR3 is 14 residues. The CDR3: CASRADAGNQPQHF. The DNA for the CDR3 is TGTGCCAGCAGGGCGGATGCGGGCAATCAGCCCCAGCATTTT.

This clone was observed once. This chain uses TRBV28 with TRBJ1-2; possible D gene TRBD1, 5 bases. Germline loops: CDR1 MDHEN, CDR2 SYDVKM. This CDR3 is 13 amino acids long. V was clipped by 4 bases and J by 5 bases, with 11 bases between them. In DNA, the CDR3 is TGTGCCAGCAGTTCAACAGGATTTTATGGCTACACCTTC. Translated, it gives CASSSTGFYGYTF.

The rearrangement uses TRBV14 and TRBJ1-2; maybe TRBD1 (5 bases). In germline, CDR1 is SGHDN, CDR2 FVKESK. The CDR3 sequence is 17 residues long. V gave up 0 bases and J gave up 6 bases, with 20 bases separating them. CDR3 loop: CASSQETDAHNTNGYTF. The CDR3 DNA is TGTGCCAGCAGCCAAGAGACAGATGCGCACAATACGAATGGCTACACCTTC.

This clone occurred once. The V gene is TRBV15, the J gene TRBJ2-1; the match to TRBD2 covers 7 bases. The CDR3 is 14 amino acids. V lost 5 bases and J lost 8; bases outside the gene matches: 9. The germline V gene has CDR1 LNHNV and CDR2 YYDKDF (reference sequence). The CDR3 nucleotides are TGTGCCACCAGCCCCCGATGGGGGGGGGATGAGCAGTTCTTC. Translated, it gives CATSPRWGGDEQFF. The full variable domain, in which reference TRBV15 and TRBJ2-1 provide the parts outside the CDR3, is DAMVIQNPRYQVTQFGKPVTLSCSQTLNHNVMYWYQQKSSQAPKLLFHYYDKDFNNEADTPDNFQSRRPNTSFCFLDIRSPGLGDTAMYLCATSPRWGGDEQFFGPGTRLTVL.

This clone counts as large. The rearrangement joins TRBV27 to TRBJ1-5; D may be TRBD1 (5 bases). V lost 6 bases to trimming and J lost 5 bases, with 14 bases between them. The germline V gene has CDR1 MNHEY and CDR2 SMNVEV (reference sequence). The CDR3 is made up of 14 amino acids. CDR3 DNA sequence: TGTGCCAGCAGCCATTCAGGGAATTATCAGCCCCAGCATTTT. Protein sequence: CASSHSGNYQPQHF.

The V and J genes are TRBV28 and TRBJ1-5; D is perhaps TRBD1 (5 bases). There are 14 residues in the CDR3. Germline V gene sequence: CDR1 MDHEN, CDR2 SYDVKM. Trimming cost V 2 bases and J 3 bases, with 8 bases left between them. CDR3 coding DNA: TGTGCCAGCAGTTTAGCAGGGCACAATCAGCCCCAGCATTTT. Its translation is CASSLAGHNQPQHF.

This clone came up once. The chain couples TRBV19 to TRBJ1-1; 7 bases map to TRBD1. In germline, CDR1 is LNHDA, CDR2 SQIVND (reference sequence). The CDR3 length is 15 residues. Trimming removed 2 bases from V and 7 bases from J; junction bases left unmatched: 10. CDR3 sequence reads: CASSIRQTGPYEAFF. The CDR3 coding sequence is TGTGCCAGTAGTATACGGCAGACAGGGCCGTATGAAGCTTTCTTT.

This clone has a handful of counts. The V and J genes are TRBV18 and TRBJ2-5, with D possibly TRBD1 on 6 matching bases. Deletions cut 6 bases from V and 1 base from J, with 15 bases between. Germline V lookup: CDR1 KGHSH, CDR2 LQKENI. The CDR3 spans 15 residues. The CDR3 spells CASSRGSTIQETQYF. DNA for the CDR3: TGTGCCAGCTCCAGGGGATCAACCATCCAAGAGACCCAGTACTTC.

This clone appeared a single time. The rearrangement links TRBV4-2 to TRBJ2-3, with a weak D call TRBD1 (5 bases). Germline-derived CDR1 and CDR2 are LGHNA and YNFKEQ. The germline V and J ends were trimmed by 1 base and 3 bases, with 14 bases remaining between them. This CDR3 is 16 amino acids long. DNA for the CDR3: TGTGCCAGCAGCCAAGCCCAGGGTGTTACGACAGATACGCAGTATTTT. Encoded protein: CASSQAQGVTTDTQYF.

This clone was found once. The rearrangement uses TRBV9 and TRBJ2-3; D remains unclear. The V gene lost 2 bases and the J gene lost 1 base, with 5 bases spanning the gap. Germline values: CDR1 SGDLS, CDR2 YYNGEE. There are 13 residues in the CDR3. CDR3 nucleotide sequence: TGTGCCAGCAGCGTGCAGGGCACAGATACGCAGTATTTT. Translating it yields CASSVQGTDTQYF.

The V gene is TRBV28, the J gene TRBJ2-6; D gene uncertain. CDR1 and CDR2 (germline): MDHEN, SYDVKM. The V end lost 3 bases, the J end lost 0 bases, and 12 bases lay between the germline ends. The CDR3 is 17 amino acids. The CDR3 DNA reads TGTGCCAGCAGTTTCCCCTCTTTAAGCTCTGGGGCCAACGTCCTGACTTTC. Its protein is CASSFPSLSSGANVLTF.

The V call is TRBV7-8, the J call TRBJ2-7; D is unclear. The CDR3 is 15 residues long. Germline V gene data show CDR1 as SGHVS and CDR2 as FQNEAQ. Trimming pared 2 bases from V and 4 bases from J, leaving 15 bases between. In nucleotides, the CDR3 is TGTGCCAGCAGCTTACTCCACAGTGTGGATTACGAGCAGTACTTC. It yields the protein CASSLLHSVDYEQYF.